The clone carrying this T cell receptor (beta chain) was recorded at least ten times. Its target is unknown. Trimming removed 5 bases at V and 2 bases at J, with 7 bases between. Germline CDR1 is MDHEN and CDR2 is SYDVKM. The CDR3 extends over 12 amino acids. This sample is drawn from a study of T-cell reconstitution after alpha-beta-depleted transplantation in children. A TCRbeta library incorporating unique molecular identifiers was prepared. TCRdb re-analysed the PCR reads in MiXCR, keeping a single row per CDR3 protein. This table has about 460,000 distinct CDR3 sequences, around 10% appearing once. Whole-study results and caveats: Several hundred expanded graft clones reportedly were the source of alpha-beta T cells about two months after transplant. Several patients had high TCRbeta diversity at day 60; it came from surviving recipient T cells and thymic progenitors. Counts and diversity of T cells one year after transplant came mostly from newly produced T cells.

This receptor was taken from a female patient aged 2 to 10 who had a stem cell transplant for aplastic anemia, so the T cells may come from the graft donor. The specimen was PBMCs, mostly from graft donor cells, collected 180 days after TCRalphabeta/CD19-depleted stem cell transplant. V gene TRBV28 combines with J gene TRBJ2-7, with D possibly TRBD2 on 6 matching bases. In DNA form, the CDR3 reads TGTGCCAGCAGTCGGACTACCTACGAGCAGTACTTC. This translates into CASSRTTYEQYF.